Listed below are T cell receptor beta chains from one sample, sequenced in a study of T cell responses to AZD1222 COVID-19 vaccine. Only in-frame clones appear in the TCRdb table, and some are missing; sequencing was by immunoSEQ multiplex PCR. Among 50,000 to 65,000 clones listed, around 90% were seen once. The sample was peripheral blood, taken 28 days after the second AZD1222 dose. The origin of the receptors is an adult who received the AZD1222 COVID-19 vaccine. Both conserved end residues are part of each CDR3. D genes are given only for firm matches. The listing skips clone size in some rows; elsewhere it reads once, few, many or a size class.

v_gene	j_gene	d_gene	abundance	CDR3aa	CDR3nt
TRBV5-4	TRBJ2-5	.	.	CASSGGGPRRSETQYF	TGTGCCAGCAGCGGGGGGGGGCCACGGCGTTCCGAGACCCAGTACTTC
TRBV19	TRBJ1-1	.	.	CASSIGGAQFPRAFF	TGTGCCAGTAGTATAGGTGGGGCCCAATTCCCACGGGCTTTCTTT
TRBV5-1	TRBJ1-2	.	.	CASSPPGGAGGYTF	TGCGCCAGCAGCCCCCCGGGGGGCGCAGGTGGCTACACCTTC
TRBV18	TRBJ1-6	TRBD1	.	CASSPPGQGSSPLHF	TGTGCCAGCTCACCACCGGGACAGGGAAGCTCACCCCTCCACTTT
TRBV21-1	TRBJ2-5	.	.	CASSKVGTSGRGKTQYF	TGTGCCAGCAGCAAAGTAGGAACTAGCGGGAGGGGGAAGACCCAGTACTTC
TRBV30	TRBJ1-2	.	.	CAGLANYGYTF	TGCGCCGGGTTAGCTAACTATGGCTACACCTTC
TRBV28	TRBJ2-7	.	.	CASSLGGVPYEQYF	TGTGCCAGCAGTTTAGGAGGGGTCCCCTACGAGCAGTACTTC
TRBV27	TRBJ2-7	.	.	CASRLRQYF	TGTGCCAGCAGGCTGAGGCAGTACTTC
TRBV30	TRBJ1-6	TRBD1	.	CAWSPDRGNSPLHF	TGTGCCTGGAGTCCAGACAGGGGAAATTCACCCCTCCACTTT
TRBV4-2	TRBJ1-6	.	once	CASRPSRGSAGNSPLHF	TGTGCCAGCAGACCAAGCCGGGGATCGGCCGGAAATTCACCCCTCCACTTT
TRBV11-2	TRBJ1-2	.	.	CASSALGGGAGSYGYTF	TGTGCCAGCAGCGCCCTCGGTGGCGGGGCTGGTAGCTATGGCTACACCTTC
TRBV10-3	TRBJ2-1	TRBD2	.	CAIRDGTSGREQFF	TGTGCCATCAGGGACGGGACTAGCGGGAGGGAGCAGTTCTTC
TRBV3-1/TRBV3-2	TRBJ2-7	.	.	CATRSSSYEQYF	TGTGCCACCCGAAGCAGCTCCTACGAGCAGTACTTC
TRBV30	TRBJ2-3	TRBD2	.	CAGGNTQYF	TGTGCGGGAGGGAATACGCAGTATTTT
TRBV7-8	TRBJ1-5	.	.	CASSSNMAGNQPQHF	TGTGCCAGCAGCTCCAACATGGCGGGGAATCAGCCCCAGCATTTT
TRBV6-5	TRBJ1-1	TRBD1	.	CASSYSRDRVNTEAFF	TGTGCCAGCAGTTACTCCCGGGACAGGGTCAACACTGAAGCTTTCTTT
TRBV12-3/TRBV12-4	TRBJ1-5	.	.	CASSFSHNQPQHF	TGTGCCAGCAGTTTTAGCCACAATCAGCCCCAGCATTTT
TRBV7-2	TRBJ2-3	.	.	CASSLYLATDTQYF	TGTGCCAGCAGCTTATACCTAGCAACAGATACGCAGTATTTT
TRBV29-1	TRBJ1-2	.	few	CSVGAFYGYTF	TGCAGCGTCGGGGCCTTCTATGGCTACACCTTC
TRBV24-1	TRBJ2-3	.	.	CATSAHSAQYF	TGTGCCACCAGTGCCCACTCCGCGCAGTATTTT
TRBV19	TRBJ1-5	TRBD1	few	CASSIPGQGARQPQHF	TGTGCCAGTAGTATCCCGGGACAGGGGGCGCGACAGCCCCAGCATTTT
TRBV6-4	TRBJ2-5	.	.	CASSPQRTEETQYF	TGTGCCAGCAGCCCCCAAAGGACGGAGGAGACCCAGTACTTC
TRBV2	TRBJ2-5	TRBD2	.	CASSPGLAGAETQYF	TGTGCCAGCAGTCCGGGACTAGCGGGAGCAGAGACCCAGTACTTC
TRBV28	TRBJ1-2	.	.	CASSPRLSYGYTF	TGTGCCAGCAGCCCTCGGTTGTCCTATGGCTACACCTTC
TRBV5-1	TRBJ2-2	TRBD2	.	CASSPGTSGTGELFF	TGCGCCAGCAGCCCTGGGACTAGCGGTACCGGGGAGCTGTTTTTT
TRBV5-1	TRBJ1-6	.	.	CASSLDPGDNSPLHF	TGCGCCAGCAGCTTGGATCCAGGGGATAATTCACCCCTCCACTTT
TRBV18	TRBJ1-3	.	.	CASSPPSGISGNTIYF	TGTGCCAGCTCACCACCGTCGGGGATCAGTGGAAACACCATATATTTT
TRBV11-3	TRBJ2-3	.	.	CASSLYWSDTQYF	TGTGCCAGCAGCCTATACTGGTCAGATACGCAGTATTTT
TRBV10-2	TRBJ2-5	.	.	CASSLTLRETQYF	TGCGCCAGCAGCCTAACCCTAAGGGAGACCCAGTACTTC